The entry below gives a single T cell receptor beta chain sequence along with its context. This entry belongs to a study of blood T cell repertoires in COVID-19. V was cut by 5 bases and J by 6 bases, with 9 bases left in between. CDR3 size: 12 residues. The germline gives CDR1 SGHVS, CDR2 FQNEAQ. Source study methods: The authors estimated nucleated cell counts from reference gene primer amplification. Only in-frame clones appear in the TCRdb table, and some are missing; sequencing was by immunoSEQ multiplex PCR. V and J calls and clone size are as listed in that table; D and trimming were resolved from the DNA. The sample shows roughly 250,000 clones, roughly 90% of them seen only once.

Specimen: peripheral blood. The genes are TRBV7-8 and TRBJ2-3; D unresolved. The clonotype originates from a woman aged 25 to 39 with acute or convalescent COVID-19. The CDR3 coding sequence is TGTGCCAGCAGCCTCGTAATGGATACGCAGTATTTT. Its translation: CASSLVMDTQYF. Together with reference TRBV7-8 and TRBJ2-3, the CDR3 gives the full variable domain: GAGVSQSPRYKVAKRGQDVALRCDPISGHVSLFWYQQALGQGPEFLTYFQNEAQLDKSGLPSDRFFAERPEGSVSTLKIQRTQQEDSAVYLCASSLVMDTQYFGPGTRLTVL.